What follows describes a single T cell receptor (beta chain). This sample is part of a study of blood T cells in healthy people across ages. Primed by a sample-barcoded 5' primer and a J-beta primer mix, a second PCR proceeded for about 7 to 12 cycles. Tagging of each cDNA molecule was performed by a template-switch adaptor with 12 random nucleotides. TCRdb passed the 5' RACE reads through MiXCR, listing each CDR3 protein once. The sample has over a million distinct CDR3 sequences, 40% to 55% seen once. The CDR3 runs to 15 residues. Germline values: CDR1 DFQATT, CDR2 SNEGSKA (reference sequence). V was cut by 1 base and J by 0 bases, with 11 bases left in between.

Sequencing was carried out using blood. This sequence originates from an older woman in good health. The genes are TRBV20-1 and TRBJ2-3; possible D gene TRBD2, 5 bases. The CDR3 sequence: CSARGERTSTDTQYF. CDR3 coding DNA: TGCAGTGCTAGAGGGGAGAGGACTAGCACAGATACGCAGTATTTT.